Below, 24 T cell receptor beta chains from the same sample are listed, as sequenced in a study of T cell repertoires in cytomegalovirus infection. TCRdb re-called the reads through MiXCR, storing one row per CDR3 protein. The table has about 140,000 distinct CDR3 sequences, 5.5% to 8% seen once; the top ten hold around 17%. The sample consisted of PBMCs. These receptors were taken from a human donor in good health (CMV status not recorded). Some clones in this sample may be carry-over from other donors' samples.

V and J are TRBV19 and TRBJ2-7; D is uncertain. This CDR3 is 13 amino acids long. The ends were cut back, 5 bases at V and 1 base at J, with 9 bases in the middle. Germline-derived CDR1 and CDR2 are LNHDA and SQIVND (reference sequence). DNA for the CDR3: TGTGCCAGTAGTGTTTCGATGTCCTACGAGCAGTACTTC. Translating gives CASSVSMSYEQYF.

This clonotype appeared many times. CDR3 in amino acids: CASSSQGRSGNTIYF. The CDR3 DNA follows: TGTGCCAGCAGCTCTCAAGGTCGCTCTGGAAACACCATATATTTT. V and J are TRBV7-8 and TRBJ1-3, with unresolved D. V lost 4 bases, J lost 0 bases, and 10 bases lay in between. The germline gives CDR1 SGHVS, CDR2 FQNEAQ. This CDR3 region has 15 residues. Full variable domain (rest looked up from reference TRBV7-8 and TRBJ1-3): GAGVSQSPRYKVAKRGQDVALRCDPISGHVSLFWYQQALGQGPEFLTYFQNEAQLDKSGLPSDRFFAERPEGSVSTLKIQRTQQEDSAVYLCASSSQGRSGNTIYFGEGSWLTVV.

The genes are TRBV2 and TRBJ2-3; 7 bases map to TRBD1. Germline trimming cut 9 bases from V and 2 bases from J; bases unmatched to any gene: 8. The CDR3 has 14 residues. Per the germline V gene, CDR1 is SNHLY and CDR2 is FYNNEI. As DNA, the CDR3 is TGTGCCAGTACCAGGGGGTTTCCCACAGATACGCAGTATTTT. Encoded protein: CASTRGFPTDTQYF.

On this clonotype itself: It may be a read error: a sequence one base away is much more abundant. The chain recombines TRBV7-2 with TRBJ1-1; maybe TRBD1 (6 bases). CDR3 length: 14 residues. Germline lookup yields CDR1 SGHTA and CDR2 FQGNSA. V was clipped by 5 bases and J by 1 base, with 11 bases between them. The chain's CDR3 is CASSKQGRNTEAFF. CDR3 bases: TGTGCCAGCAGCAAACAGGGCAGGAACACTGAAGCTTTCTTT.

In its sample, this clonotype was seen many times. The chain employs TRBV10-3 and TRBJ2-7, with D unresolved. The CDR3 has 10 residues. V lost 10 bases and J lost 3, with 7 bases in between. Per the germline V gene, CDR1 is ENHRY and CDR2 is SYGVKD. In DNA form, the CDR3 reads TGTGCCACCCGAGACTACGAGCAGTACTTC. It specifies CATRDYEQYF.

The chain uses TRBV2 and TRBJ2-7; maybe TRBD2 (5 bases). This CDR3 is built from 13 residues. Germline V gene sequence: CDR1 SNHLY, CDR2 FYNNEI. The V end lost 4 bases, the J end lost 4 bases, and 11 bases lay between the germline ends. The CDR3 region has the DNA TGTGCCAGCAGTGGTACTTGGACTTACGAGCAGTACTTC. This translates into CASSGTWTYEQYF.

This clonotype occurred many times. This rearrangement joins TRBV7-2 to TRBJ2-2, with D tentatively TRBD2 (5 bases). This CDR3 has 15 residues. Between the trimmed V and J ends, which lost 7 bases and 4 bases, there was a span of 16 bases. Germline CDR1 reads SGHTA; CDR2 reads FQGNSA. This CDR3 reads CASTQGGWSTGELFF. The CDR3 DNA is TGTGCCAGCACCCAAGGCGGGTGGAGCACCGGGGAGCTGTTTTTT.

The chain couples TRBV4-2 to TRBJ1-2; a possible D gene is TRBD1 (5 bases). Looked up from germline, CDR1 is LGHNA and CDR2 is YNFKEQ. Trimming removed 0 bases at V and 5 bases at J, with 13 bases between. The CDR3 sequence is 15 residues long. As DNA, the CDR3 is TGTGCCAGCAGCCAAGAGCTTGGTGGGGGATATGGCTACACCTTC. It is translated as CASSQELGGGYGYTF.

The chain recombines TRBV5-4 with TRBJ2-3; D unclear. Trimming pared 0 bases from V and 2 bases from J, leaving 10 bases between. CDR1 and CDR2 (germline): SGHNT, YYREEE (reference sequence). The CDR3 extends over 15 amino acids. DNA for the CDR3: TGTGCCAGCAGCTTGGACTTAAACCCCACAGATACGCAGTATTTT. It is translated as CASSLDLNPTDTQYF.

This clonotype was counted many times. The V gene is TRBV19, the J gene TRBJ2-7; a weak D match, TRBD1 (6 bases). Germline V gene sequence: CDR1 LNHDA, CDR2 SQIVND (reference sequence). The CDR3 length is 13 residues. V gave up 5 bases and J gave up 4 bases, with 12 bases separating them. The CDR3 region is CASSSQGGYEQYF. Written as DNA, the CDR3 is TGTGCCAGTAGTTCACAGGGTGGTTACGAGCAGTACTTC.

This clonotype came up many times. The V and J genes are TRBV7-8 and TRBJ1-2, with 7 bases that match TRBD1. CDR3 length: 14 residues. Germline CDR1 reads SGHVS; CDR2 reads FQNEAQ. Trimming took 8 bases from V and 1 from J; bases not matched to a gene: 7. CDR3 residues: CASGQASHNYGYTF. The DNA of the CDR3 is TGTGCCAGCGGACAGGCCTCCCATAACTATGGCTACACCTTC. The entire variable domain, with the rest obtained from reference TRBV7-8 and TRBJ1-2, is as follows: GAGVSQSPRYKVAKRGQDVALRCDPISGHVSLFWYQQALGQGPEFLTYFQNEAQLDKSGLPSDRFFAERPEGSVSTLKIQRTQQEDSAVYLCASGQASHNYGYTFGSGTRLTVV.

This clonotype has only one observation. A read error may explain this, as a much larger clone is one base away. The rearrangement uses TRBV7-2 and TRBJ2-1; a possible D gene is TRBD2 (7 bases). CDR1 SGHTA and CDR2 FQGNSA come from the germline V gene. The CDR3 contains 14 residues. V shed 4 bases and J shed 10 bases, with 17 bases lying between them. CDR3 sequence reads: CASSSNRGAGEQFF. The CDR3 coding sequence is TGTGCCAGCAGCTCAAATCGGGGGGCTGGCGAGCAGTTCTTC.

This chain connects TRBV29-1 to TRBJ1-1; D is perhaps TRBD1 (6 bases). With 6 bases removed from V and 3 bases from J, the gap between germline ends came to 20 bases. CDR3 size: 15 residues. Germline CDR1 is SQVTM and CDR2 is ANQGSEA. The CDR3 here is CSVGRLRGRDTEAFF. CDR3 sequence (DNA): TGCAGCGTCGGAAGGTTACGGGGGCGGGACACTGAAGCTTTCTTT.

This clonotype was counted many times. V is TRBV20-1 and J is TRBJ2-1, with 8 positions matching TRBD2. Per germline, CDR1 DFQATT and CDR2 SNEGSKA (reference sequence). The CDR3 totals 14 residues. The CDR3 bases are TGCAGCACCCAGCGTCCCGGGGGGGCCTACGAGCAGTTCTTC. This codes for CSTQRPGGAYEQFF.

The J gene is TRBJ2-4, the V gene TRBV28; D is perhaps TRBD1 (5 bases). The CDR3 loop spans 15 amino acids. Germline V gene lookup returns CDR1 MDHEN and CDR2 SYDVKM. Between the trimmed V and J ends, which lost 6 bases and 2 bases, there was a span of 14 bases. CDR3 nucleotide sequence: TGTGCCAGCAGACTTCAGGGAACGACCAAAAACATTCAGTACTTC. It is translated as CASRLQGTTKNIQYF.

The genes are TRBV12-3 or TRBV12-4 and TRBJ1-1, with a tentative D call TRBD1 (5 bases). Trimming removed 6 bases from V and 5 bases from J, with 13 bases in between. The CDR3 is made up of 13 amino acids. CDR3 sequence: CASRLGLSTEAFF. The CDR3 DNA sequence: TGTGCCAGCAGGCTGGGACTATCGACTGAAGCTTTCTTT.

The CDR3 DNA follows: TGCGCCAGCAGCTTTGACAGAAACTACGAGCAGTACTTC. Its translation is CASSFDRNYEQYF. J is TRBJ2-7 and V is TRBV5-1; D is perhaps TRBD1 (5 bases). V was trimmed by 2 bases and J by 3 bases, leaving 9 bases between them. From germline, CDR1 is SGHRS and CDR2 YFSETQ. CDR3 length: 13 residues.

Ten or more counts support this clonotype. CDR3 nucleotides: TGTGCCAGCAGCCCAAGTATTACGGGACTAGCAGCCTCAAAGAGGGAGACCCAGTACTTC. Its protein is CASSPSITGLAASKRETQYF. The chain joins TRBV4-2 to TRBJ2-5; 9 bases align to TRBD2. Germline lookup yields CDR1 LGHNA and CDR2 YNFKEQ. The CDR3 totals 20 residues. J gave up 5 bases and V 4 bases, and 23 bases lay outside the gene matches.

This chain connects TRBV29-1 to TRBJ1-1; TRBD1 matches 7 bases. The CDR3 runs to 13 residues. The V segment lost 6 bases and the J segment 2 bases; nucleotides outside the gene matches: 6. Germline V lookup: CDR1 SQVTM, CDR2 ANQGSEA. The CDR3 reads CSVVGQLNTEAFF. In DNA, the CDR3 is TGCAGCGTGGTGGGACAGCTCAACACTGAAGCTTTCTTT.

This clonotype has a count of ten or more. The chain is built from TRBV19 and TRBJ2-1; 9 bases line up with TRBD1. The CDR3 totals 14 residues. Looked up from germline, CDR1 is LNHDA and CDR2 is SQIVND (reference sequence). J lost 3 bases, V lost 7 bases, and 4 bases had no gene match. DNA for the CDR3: TGTGCCAGTACCCGGGACAGGGACTACAATGAGCAGTTCTTC. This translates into CASTRDRDYNEQFF. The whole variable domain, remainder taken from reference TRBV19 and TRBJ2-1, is DGGITQSPKYLFRKEGQNVTLSCEQNLNHDAMYWYRQDPGQGLRLIYYSQIVNDFQKGDIAEGYSVSREKKESFPLTVTSAQKNPTAFYLCASTRDRDYNEQFFGPGTRLTVL.

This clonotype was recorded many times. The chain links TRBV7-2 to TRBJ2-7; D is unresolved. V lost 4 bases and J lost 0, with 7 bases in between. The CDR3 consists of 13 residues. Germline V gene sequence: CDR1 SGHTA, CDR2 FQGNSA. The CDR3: CASSSTLSYEQYF. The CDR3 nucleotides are TGTGCCAGCAGCTCTACCCTCTCCTACGAGCAGTACTTC.

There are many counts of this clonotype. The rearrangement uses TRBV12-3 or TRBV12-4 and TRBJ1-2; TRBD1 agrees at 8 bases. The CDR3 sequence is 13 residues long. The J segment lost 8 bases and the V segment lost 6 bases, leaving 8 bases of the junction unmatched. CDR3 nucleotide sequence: TGTGCCAGCAGACCTTCAGGGGGCAGGGGCTACACCTTC. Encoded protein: CASRPSGGRGYTF.

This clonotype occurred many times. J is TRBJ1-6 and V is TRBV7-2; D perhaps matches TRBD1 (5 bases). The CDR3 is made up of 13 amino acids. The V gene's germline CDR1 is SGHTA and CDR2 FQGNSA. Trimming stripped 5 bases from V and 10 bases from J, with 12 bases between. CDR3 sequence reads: CASSLQVDSPLHF. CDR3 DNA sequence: TGTGCCAGCAGCCTACAGGTTGACTCACCCCTCCACTTT.

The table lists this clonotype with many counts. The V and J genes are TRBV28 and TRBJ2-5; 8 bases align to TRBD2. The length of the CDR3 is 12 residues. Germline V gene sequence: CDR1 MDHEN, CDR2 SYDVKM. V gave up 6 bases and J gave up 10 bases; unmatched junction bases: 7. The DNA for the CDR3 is TGTGCCAGCAGGGCGGGGGGATCACACCAGTACTTC. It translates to CASRAGGSHQYF. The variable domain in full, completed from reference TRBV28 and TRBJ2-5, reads DVKVTQSSRYLVKRTGEKVFLECVQDMDHENMFWYRQDPGLGLRLIYFSYDVKMKEKGDIPEGYSVSREKKERFSLILESASTNQTSMYLCASRAGGSHQYFGPGTRLLVL.